This is a list of T cell receptor beta chains from one sample in a study of regulatory T cells in long-lasting Graves disease. MiXCR was run by TCRdb on the multiplex PCR reads, yielding one entry per CDR3 protein. The data contain roughly 520,000 distinct CDR3 sequences, approximately 12% of them singletons. Another study also made use of these data, one on T cells in Graves' hyperthyroidism and ophthalmopathy.

The source was peripheral blood mononuclear cells (PBMCs), collected at new diagnosis, from a patient treated with antithyroid drugs. The source is a woman aged 25 to 45 with Graves disease. The CDR3 runs from the conserved cysteine through the conserved F or W. A D gene is named only where the DNA matches it firmly. Clone sizes are given selectively: once, few, many, or a class where the clone is expanded.

TRBV24-1	many	TRBJ2-7	TRBD2	CATSDASGSYEQYF	TGTGCCACCAGTGATGCGAGCGGGAGTTACGAGCAGTACTTC
TRBV7-2	many	TRBJ2-5	.	CASSLARDETQYF	TGTGCCAGCAGCTTAGCCAGGGATGAGACCCAGTACTTC
TRBV27	many	TRBJ1-2	.	CASSLNSRISGYTF	TGTGCCAGCAGTTTAAACAGCCGTATTAGTGGCTACACCTTC
TRBV10-3	few	TRBJ1-2	.	CAAAPGDYYGYTF	TGTGCCGCCGCCCCCGGGGATTACTATGGCTACACCTTC
TRBV14	.	TRBJ1-1	.	CASRGDTTEAFF	TGTGCCAGCAGGGGGGACACCACTGAAGCTTTCTTT
TRBV29-1	many	TRBJ2-7	.	CSVEVIRDFHYEQYF	TGCAGCGTTGAAGTTATCCGGGACTTTCACTACGAGCAGTACTTC
TRBV7-8	many	TRBJ2-7	.	CASSLEGDGYYEQYF	TGTGCCAGCAGCTTAGAGGGGGACGGCTACTACGAGCAGTACTTC
TRBV20-1	many	TRBJ2-1	TRBD2	CSAIGTSGSSYNEQFF	TGCAGTGCTATAGGGACTAGCGGGAGTTCCTACAATGAGCAGTTCTTC
TRBV18	.	TRBJ2-4	TRBD2	CASSPPVAGDLDKNIQYF	TGTGCCAGCTCACCACCGGTAGCGGGAGACCTAGACAAAAACATTCAGTACTTC
TRBV29-1	many	TRBJ1-2	TRBD1	CSVRGTVNYGYTF	TGCAGCGTTCGTGGGACAGTGAACTATGGCTACACCTTC
TRBV6-1	.	TRBJ2-2	.	CASRWGHETGELFF	TGTGCCAGCCGGTGGGGGCACGAGACCGGGGAGCTGTTTTTT
TRBV7-8	many	TRBJ2-2	.	CASSLARGNTGELFF	TGTGCCAGCAGCTTAGCGCGGGGGAACACCGGGGAGCTGTTTTTT
TRBV6-1	.	TRBJ2-2	TRBD1	CASNTGGIGELFF	TGTGCCAGCAATACAGGGGGCATCGGGGAGCTGTTTTTT
TRBV12-3/TRBV12-4	many	TRBJ2-1	TRBD2	CASSTGLAGGNEQFF	TGTGCCAGCAGCACGGGACTAGCGGGAGGAAATGAGCAGTTCTTC
TRBV4-1	.	TRBJ1-1	.	CASSPRSPPGGEAFF	TGCGCCAGCAGCCCCAGAAGCCCACCGGGTGGTGAAGCTTTCTTT
TRBV7-2	many	TRBJ1-2	TRBD1	CASSLGTASFRYGYTF	TGTGCCAGCAGCCTCGGGACAGCTTCGTTTCGCTATGGCTACACCTTC
TRBV5-1	.	TRBJ2-1	TRBD2	CASSLGGLAGNNEQFF	TGCGCCAGCAGCTTGGGGGGACTAGCGGGGAACAATGAGCAGTTCTTC
TRBV27	many	TRBJ2-3	.	CASSLFSPVTDTQYF	TGTGCCAGCAGTTTATTCTCTCCAGTCACAGATACGCAGTATTTT
TRBV29-1	.	TRBJ1-5	TRBD1	CSVEGQVAQPQHF	TGCAGCGTTGAGGGACAGGTAGCTCAGCCCCAGCATTTT
TRBV12-3/TRBV12-4	many	TRBJ2-7	.	CASSLTIRPYEQYF	TGTGCCAGCAGTTTAACCATCCGGCCCTACGAGCAGTACTTC
TRBV6-5	few	TRBJ1-6	TRBD1	CASSYCWTGGCNSPLHF	TGTGCCAGCAGTTACTGCTGGACAGGGGGCTGTAATTCACCCCTCCACTTT
TRBV20-1	many	TRBJ1-2	.	CSAREALGYTF	TGCAGTGCTAGAGAAGCGCTTGGCTACACCTTC
TRBV6-5	many	TRBJ2-7	TRBD2	CASSFAGLADYEQYF	TGTGCCAGCAGTTTCGCCGGACTAGCGGACTACGAGCAGTACTTC
TRBV4-3	few	TRBJ1-6	.	CASSQIPGVDSPLHF	TGCGCCAGCAGCCAAATTCCAGGGGTGGATTCACCCCTCCACTTT
TRBV24-1	.	TRBJ1-1	TRBD1	CATSDSRQGMTEALF	TGTGCCACCAGTGATTCGAGACAGGGGATGACTGAAGCTCTCTTT
TRBV18	many	TRBJ1-1	.	CASSSSTRTEAFF	TGTGCCAGCTCATCCTCAACTAGAACTGAAGCTTTCTTT
TRBV28	many	TRBJ2-5	TRBD2	CASSFPLAGANQETQYF	TGTGCCAGCAGTTTCCCATTAGCGGGAGCGAACCAAGAGACCCAGTACTTC
TRBV18	.	TRBJ2-1	.	CASLPQGSFNEQFF	TGTGCCAGCTTACCACAGGGTTCGTTCAATGAGCAGTTCTTC
TRBV15	few	TRBJ1-5	.	CATSRDPGEPQHF	TGTGCCACCAGCAGAGACCCTGGCGAACCCCAGCATTTT
TRBV15	.	TRBJ2-5	TRBD1	CATSSETGGETQYF	TGTGCCACCAGCAGCGAAACAGGGGGAGAGACCCAGTACTTC
TRBV2	many	TRBJ1-6	.	CASFIYGSPLHF	TGTGCCAGCTTCATATATGGCTCACCCCTCCACTTT
TRBV10-2	.	TRBJ1-1	.	CASSRRHGTDEAFF	TGCGCCAGCAGCAGACGCCACGGCACTGATGAAGCTTTCTTT
TRBV13	many	TRBJ2-5	.	CASSNRQAPGPQETQYF	TGTGCCAGCTCCAATCGGCAAGCGCCTGGGCCTCAAGAGACCCAGTACTTC
TRBV7-2	many	TRBJ2-1	TRBD2	CASSRSGAFLRNEQFF	TGTGCCAGCAGCCGCAGCGGGGCGTTCTTACGCAATGAGCAGTTCTTC
TRBV2	many	TRBJ1-2	.	CASSESGTNYGYTF	TGTGCCAGCAGTGAATCAGGAACCAACTATGGCTACACCTTC
TRBV7-2	many	TRBJ2-2	TRBD2	CASRGGLNTGELFF	TGTGCCAGCCGCGGGGGGCTTAACACCGGGGAGCTGTTTTTT
TRBV6-1	.	TRBJ1-2	TRBD1	CASSLTGDYTF	TGTGCCAGCAGTCTCACAGGGGACTACACCTTC
TRBV24-1	many	TRBJ2-5	TRBD2	CATSVGGRASRRFF	TGTGCCACCAGTGTAGGCGGGAGGGCCTCTCGTAGGTTCTTC
TRBV4-1	many	TRBJ1-2	.	CASSHVYAPGRVMNYGYTF	TGCGCCAGCAGCCATGTTTACGCTCCGGGACGCGTCATGAACTATGGCTACACCTTC
TRBV11-3	many	TRBJ2-2	TRBD1	CASSPWDRGDGELFF	TGTGCCAGCAGCCCATGGGACAGGGGCGACGGGGAGCTGTTTTTT
TRBV2	many	TRBJ2-7	.	CASSRGPGGYEQYF	TGTGCCAGCAGTCGGGGCCCCGGAGGTTACGAGCAGTACTTC
TRBV6-5	few	TRBJ1-5	.	CASSYEWGQPQHF	TGTGCCAGCAGTTACGAATGGGGTCAGCCCCAGCATTTT
TRBV6-1	.	TRBJ1-5	.	CASSGGGRRQPQHF	TGTGCCAGCAGTGGCGGGGGCCGCCGTCAGCCCCAGCATTTT
TRBV15	.	TRBJ2-1	TRBD2	CATSRENLAGYNEQFF	TGTGCCACCAGCAGAGAAAATCTAGCGGGTTACAATGAGCAGTTCTTC
TRBV20-1	.	TRBJ2-3	.	CSATGADTQYF	TGCAGTGCTACAGGGGCGGATACGCAGTATTTT
TRBV18	many	TRBJ1-6	.	CASSPARTVSPLHF	TGTGCCAGCTCACCAGCAAGGACAGTTTCACCCCTCCACTTT
TRBV24-1	few	TRBJ2-1	.	CATSDLSGSEQFF	TGTGCCACCAGTGATTTATCGGGGAGTGAGCAGTTCTTC
TRBV28	many	TRBJ2-5	.	CASSSYQGYETQYF	TGTGCCAGCAGTTCCTACCAGGGGTACGAGACCCAGTACTTC
TRBV18	.	TRBJ1-1	TRBD1	CASSPLSQGMITEAFF	TGTGCCAGCTCACCACTGTCACAGGGGATGATCACTGAAGCTTTCTTT
TRBV20-1	many	TRBJ2-1	.	CSAPGQAGGKQFF	TGCAGTGCTCCGGGACAGGCGGGGGGGAAGCAGTTCTTC
TRBV2	many	TRBJ1-4	.	CASTRDLGEKLFF	TGTGCCAGCACCCGGGACCTCGGTGAAAAACTGTTTTTT
TRBV6-1	.	TRBJ2-2	.	CASNYRGGGELFF	TGTGCCAGCAACTACAGGGGAGGCGGGGAGCTGTTTTTT